This T cell receptor beta chain was obtained from a study of blood T cell repertoires in COVID-19. Study-wide background: From the United States, Italy and Spain came samples of acute and convalescent COVID-19.

In the original analysis: Amplifying reference gene primers gave estimates of nucleated cell counts. Sequenced by immunoSEQ multiplex PCR; TCRdb stores in-frame clones only, minus some. The V and J calls and clone size were taken over from that table, and D and trimming were inferred from the DNA. The data contain 150,000 to 200,000 clones, 82% of them seen just once; the ten biggest clones take up roughly 8.1%. This sequence was found in a woman in her 70s with acute or convalescent COVID-19. Sequencing was performed on peripheral blood.

CDR3 sequence reads: CASGGLAGPNLEQFF. CDR3 bases: TGTGCCAGCGGGGGCCTAGCGGGACCTAATCTTGAGCAGTTCTTC. The J gene is TRBJ2-1, the V gene TRBV28, with TRBD2 matching 9 bases. Germline loops: CDR1 MDHEN, CDR2 SYDVKM. V was clipped by 8 bases and J by 9 bases; unmatched bases: 14. There are 15 residues in the CDR3.